The clone carrying this TCR beta chain was seen more than once but under ten times. Looked up from germline, CDR1 is LNHDA and CDR2 is SQIVND (reference sequence). V was pared by 7 bases and J by 11 bases, with 22 bases between. The CDR3 is 14 amino acids. Each CDR3 protein gets one entry after TCRdb re-called the RACE reads with MiXCR. The sample includes 70,000 to 100,000 distinct CDR3 sequences, around 7% seen only once; the top ten take roughly 1.4%. The entry originates in a study of human T cells and chemical hapten exposure. Study at large: Chiefly women, the patients showed alopecia areata, totalis or universalis.

Time point specified: patch test 1, 2 weeks after DPC sensitization. Treatment reported: therapeutic diphenylcyclopropenone sensitization with weekly scalp DPC. Patch tests were applied only after blood draws. Donors, patients with alopecia ranging from 18 to 70 years old and judged suitable for DPC, provided samples. This receptor was obtained from a woman under 40 with alopecia areata. Some clones in this sample may be carry-over from other donors' samples. The chain couples TRBV19 to TRBJ2-3; the D gene could be TRBD1 or TRBD2 (5 bases each). Sequences were derived from whole blood, sampled in connection with sensitization to the hapten diphenylcyclopropenone (DPC). Here the CDR3 DNA reads TGTGCCAGTACCCCGTCGAGGGAACCGAGGGGGCAGTATTTT. This sequence encodes CASTPSREPRGQYF.